The entry below describes one T cell receptor (beta chain). The antigen this receptor binds is unknown. Base qualities are not recorded, but no much larger clone differs from it by a single base. This record belongs to a study of cytomegalovirus exposure and HLA in healthy donors (dated by TCRdb to between 2016 and 2019). The study in broad terms: In an earlier analysis of fewer than 750 of the donors, 276 Gb of sequence data and roughly 100 million unique TCR beta sequences from about 179 million T cells were reported. Roughly 300 gigabases of sequencing data and tens of millions of unique TCR sequences were included in an early release covering about 600 HLA-typed donors. Of the roughly 400 genotyped donors, over 65% fell in the genetic ancestry cluster associated with self-reported Caucasian donors. The study aimed to test whether cataloging public T cell receptors could reveal signatures of past pathogen exposure. The study used immunosequencing to profile the T cell repertoires of approximately 640 subjects and linked those repertoires to cytomegalovirus serostatus. Besides the first cohort of under 700 subjects, a separate validation cohort made up of over a hundred different subjects was used. High-throughput TCR immunosequencing, statistical association of individual TCRs with disease status, and machine learning were combined to predict cytomegalovirus infection status. In a later analysis, previously published TCR beta repertoires from 666 donors were re-analyzed and high-resolution HLA genotyping was added so that TCR occurrence patterns could be studied. The later analysis used no new phenotypic data to find candidate immune exposures, relying instead on TCR beta sequences and their occurrence across donors. To decide whether each TCR beta V gene segment behaved as functional or pseudogenic, an earlier analysis of over 500 of the donors relied on high-throughput TCR beta sequencing. Donor age, sex, ethnicity and CMV serostatus were compiled alongside the repertoire data. A later genetic analysis used genome-wide SNP genotypes for about three fifths of the roughly 700 donors, treating that subset as a discovery cohort. Every discovery cohort repertoire had been produced on one sequencing platform. HLA typing covered class I and class II loci at four-digit resolution. The number of donors typed differed by locus, with about 620-630 for A, B, C, DRB1 and DQB1, around 500 for DQA1, under 610 for DPA1, and roughly 450 for DPB1. Roughly 5 DR-DQ haplotypes were handled as single units for association and clustering because linkage in the cohort was strong. Among roughly 400 genotyped donors of the cohort, an average of about 220,000 unique TCR beta nucleotide sequences was sequenced per donor, of which 15% to 20% were non-productive. Results and caveats for the whole study, not just this receptor: A group of highly shared sequence variants was considered likely to be a technical artifact of the sequencing pipeline. Most TCR sequences were seen in very few donors, while some public TCRs were found in many individuals. Broadly in line with IMGT annotations, most TCR beta V segments showed up in productive rearrangements about 87% or about 30% of the time in an earlier analysis of around 600 of the donors. A later genetic analysis associated a missense DCLRE1C variant with V-gene and J-gene trimming of TCR beta chains, and an independent cohort replicated the association. Roughly 17 rarely observed V segments, including chromosome 9 orphons, were excluded from the earlier analysis of several hundred of the donors because counts were too low. Because HLA typing was missing for some donors at each locus, association tests included only the typed subset. In vitro tests confirmed that three of the cytomegalovirus-associated TCR beta chains recognize cytomegalovirus antigens. According to a later analysis, parvovirus B19, influenza, CMV and Epstein-Barr virus appeared linked to several top co-occurrence clusters. Compared with the roughly 710-donor mean, donors in an Asian-associated ancestry cluster had fewer N-insertions in productive TCRs, according to a later genetic analysis. This cohort had only TCR beta chains sequenced, and the lack of alpha or paired-chain data limited which features could be detected. Roughly uniform sequencing depth across donors was assumed in presence/absence analyses, although this assumption may not hold. Linkage disequilibrium might explain the correlated functional status among segregating V segments, but an unknown experimental factor could not be excluded. A further reported finding was that TCR beta sequences accurately predicted the HLA-A and HLA-B alleles for most subjects in the first cohort. In a later analysis, most CMV-associated TCR beta chains were found to appear HLA-restricted, with HLA associations seemingly driven largely by CMV exposure. The study listed 164 TCR beta chains as associated with cytomegalovirus. The authors suggested that the approach could potentially be generalized to other disease states and immunological phenotypes. When HLA alleles, especially DR and DQ, strongly co-occurred, TCR associations were difficult to assign to individual alleles. The 87-base-pair reads could not distinguish some IMGT-functional V segments, including TRBV6-2 and TRBV6-3, so those segments were excluded. In a later analysis, HLA-associated TCR beta chains were found to be more clonally expanded and to have lower generation probabilities than equally common non-associated chains. In a later analysis, the rate of TCR association differed among HLA loci, with DRB1 alleles having the most associated TCRs and HLA-C alleles having the fewest. A later analysis associated around 16,000 TCR beta sequences with specific HLA alleles at a false discovery rate of 0.05. In both the original and validation cohorts, the classifier was reported to diagnose cytomegalovirus status with high specificity and sensitivity. The only immune exposure information available for the cohort was CMV serostatus.

The protocol used for the library was the immunoSEQ multiplex PCR assay. For the multiplex PCR, a mixture combining 60 forward primers for TCR Vbeta segments and 13 reverse primers for TCR Jbeta segments was used. Amplification of the CDR3 region of rearranged TCR beta genes was performed with a multiplex PCR assay on genomic DNA. On the Illumina HiSeq System, the amplified TCR beta libraries were sequenced as 87-base-pair reads. The paper's data handling went like this. A later analysis tallied around 82 million unique TCR beta chains across the 610 or so repertoires, and 10 million to 11 million of those chains were shared by two or more donors. A nearest-neighbor algorithm error-corrected the raw reads and collapsed the reads into unique sequences, merging closely related sequences to remove PCR and sequencing errors. CDR3 sequences were aligned to IMGT reference sequences to assign V, D and J gene segments. For a sequence to be retained, a match of at least six nucleotides was required to both a V gene segment and a J gene segment. Rearrangements were called productive when the CDR3 lacked stop codons and stayed in frame with V and J; all others were non-productive. CDR3 was defined by IMGT convention, running from the second conserved V-encoded cysteine to the conserved J-encoded phenylalanine. In an earlier analysis of approximately 500 of the donors, sequences lacking an unambiguous match to a single V gene segment were excluded. In an earlier analysis of approximately 500 of the donors, a V segment was called functional when productive rearrangements were above 56.7%, and segregating when the standard deviation between donors exceeded 5%. A statistical classification framework was built for diagnosing cytomegalovirus status from the catalog of TCR beta chain sequences. In a later analysis, TCR nucleotide sequences were compared against IMGT/GENE-DB human TR gene sequences so that V and J genes could be assigned. In a later analysis, CDR3 sequences and most-parsimonious VDJ recombination scenarios were assigned using the TCRdist pipeline. In a later analysis, each TCR beta chain was defined by its CDR3 amino acid sequence together with its V-gene family, and reads lacking a unique V-gene family were excluded. In a later analysis, fewer than 600 highly shared, low-generation-probability nucleotide sequences were removed to address suspected cross-contamination and a sequencing artifact. For each public chain, a later analysis derived a clonal expansion index from normalized ranks of inferred template counts within each repertoire. A later analysis computed generation probabilities with a VDJ recombination model fitted to out-of-frame rearrangements, and checked the results against IGoR. Hypergeometric tests were used in a later analysis to score TCR-TCR, TCR-HLA and TCR-CMV co-occurrence, with a repertoire-size bias correction applied to the TCR pairs. In a later analysis, false discovery rates were estimated by permuting HLA or CMV assignments 20 times. A later analysis grouped co-occurring TCRs with DBSCAN, adding TCRdist sequence similarity when clustering within HLA-allele-positive subsets. Repertoires with fewer than 30,000 or more than 120,000 public chains, plus five repertoires with anomalous nucleotide sharing, were excluded from co-occurrence clustering. TCRdb limited this immuneACCESS table to in-frame rearrangements with V and J called. A share of clones is missing; checked studies link under half to unresolved V genes, and the rest is unexplained. V and J calls and clone size follow that table, whereas D and trimming were derived from the DNA. The sample table records 95,000 to 100,000 clones; around 73% of these occur just once. In total, the top ten clones hold 3.4% of the sample.

The CDR3 runs 13 residues from the cysteine to the phenylalanine. The DNA shown is the 39-base CDR3, in frame from base 1. The germline ends are 8 bases apart after V is trimmed by 4 bases and J by 2 bases. From the germline V gene, CDR1 is SNHLY and CDR2 is FYNNEI. The cohort comprised 670 or so healthy bone marrow donors. All cohort members were sampled while nominally healthy, although unrecorded immune exposures were likely present. The donor was CMV seronegative and belonged to the group of around 400 seronegative cohort members. Every donor gave a peripheral blood sample, and the peripheral blood mononuclear cells from that sample were used for TCR beta sequencing. The Qiagen DNeasy Blood Extraction Kit was used to extract genomic DNA from the blood cell samples.

Sequenced: PBMCs. The clonotype comes from a man aged 35 to 55 in good health and CMV-seronegative. The rearranged segments are TRBV2 and TRBJ1-1, and possibly TRBD1, on 5 matching bases. The nucleotides read TGTGCCAGCAGTGCAGACAGCAACACTGAAGCTTTCTTT. Translated, it gives CASSADSNTEAFF.